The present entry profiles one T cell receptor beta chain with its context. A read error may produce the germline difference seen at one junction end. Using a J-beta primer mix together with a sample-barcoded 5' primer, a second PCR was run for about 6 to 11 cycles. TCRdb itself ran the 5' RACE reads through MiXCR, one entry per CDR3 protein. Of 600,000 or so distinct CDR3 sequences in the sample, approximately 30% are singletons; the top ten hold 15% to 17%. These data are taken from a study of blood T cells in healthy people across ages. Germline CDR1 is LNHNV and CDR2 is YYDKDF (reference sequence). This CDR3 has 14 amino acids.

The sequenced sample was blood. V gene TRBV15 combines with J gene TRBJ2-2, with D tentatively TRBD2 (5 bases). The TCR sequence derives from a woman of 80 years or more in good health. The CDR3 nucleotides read TGTGCCACCAGTAAGAGCCGGGTGCCCGGGGAGCCGTTTTTT. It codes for CATSKSRVPGEPFF.